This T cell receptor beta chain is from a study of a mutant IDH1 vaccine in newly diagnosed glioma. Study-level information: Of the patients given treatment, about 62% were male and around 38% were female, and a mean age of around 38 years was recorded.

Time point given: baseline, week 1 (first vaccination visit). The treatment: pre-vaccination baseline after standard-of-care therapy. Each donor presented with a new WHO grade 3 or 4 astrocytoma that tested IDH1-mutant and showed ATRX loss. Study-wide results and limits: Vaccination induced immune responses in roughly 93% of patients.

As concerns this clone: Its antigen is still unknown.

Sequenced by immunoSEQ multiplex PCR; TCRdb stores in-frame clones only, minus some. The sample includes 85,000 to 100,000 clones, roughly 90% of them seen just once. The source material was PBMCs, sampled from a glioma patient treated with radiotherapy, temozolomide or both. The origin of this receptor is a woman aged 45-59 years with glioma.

CDR3 bases: TGCGCCAGTAGTTTCCCTAGCGGGATTAGAGAGACCCAGTACTTC. Translating it yields CASSFPSGIRETQYF. The chain employs TRBV5-1 and TRBJ2-5; 9 bases are a match to TRBD2. Trimming took 8 bases from V and 4 from J; bases not matched to a gene: 12. CDR3 length: 15 residues. The germline V gene encodes CDR1 SGHRS and CDR2 YFSETQ.